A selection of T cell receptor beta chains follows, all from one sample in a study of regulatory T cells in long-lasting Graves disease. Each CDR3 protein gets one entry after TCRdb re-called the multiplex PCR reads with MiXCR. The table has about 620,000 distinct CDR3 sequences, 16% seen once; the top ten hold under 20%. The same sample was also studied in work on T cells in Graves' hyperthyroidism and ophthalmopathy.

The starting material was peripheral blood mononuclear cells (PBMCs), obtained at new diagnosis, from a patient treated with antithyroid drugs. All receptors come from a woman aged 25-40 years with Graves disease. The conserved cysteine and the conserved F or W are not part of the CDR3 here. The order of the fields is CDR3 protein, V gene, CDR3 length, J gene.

CDR3aa: ASSDGRKPDRQF
v_gene: TRBV2
len: 12
j_gene: TRBJ2-1

CDR3aa: ASRPGGNPSPLH
v_gene: TRBV28
len: 12
j_gene: TRBJ1-6

CDR3aa: ASRAGGRTGELF
v_gene: TRBV6-1
len: 12
j_gene: TRBJ2-2

CDR3aa: ASSLGSFQPQH
v_gene: TRBV7-2
len: 11
j_gene: TRBJ1-5

CDR3aa: AISPRESYEQY
v_gene: TRBV10-3
len: 11
j_gene: TRBJ2-7

CDR3aa: ASSPGGLGTGELF
v_gene: TRBV28
len: 13
j_gene: TRBJ2-2

CDR3aa: ASSERGGVEQY
v_gene: TRBV7-2
len: 11
j_gene: TRBJ2-7

CDR3aa: ASSLGGPTGANVLT
v_gene: TRBV28
len: 14
j_gene: TRBJ2-6

CDR3aa: AASSPLSGRGLPEHEQY
v_gene: TRBV28
len: 17
j_gene: TRBJ2-7

CDR3aa: AISEKGGNDYGYT
v_gene: TRBV10-3
len: 13
j_gene: TRBJ1-2

CDR3aa: AIGLRNTEAF
v_gene: TRBV10-3
len: 10
j_gene: TRBJ1-1